These 23 T cell receptor beta chains were all obtained from the same sample, sequenced in a study of T cells in Graves' hyperthyroidism and ophthalmopathy (dated by TCRdb to between 2018 and 2020). Library preparation used multiplex PCR. The sample was run on an Illumina HiSeq 2000. TCR beta CDR3 regions were amplified from RNA transcripts. The first round of RT-PCR for the TCR CDR3 was performed with the HTBI primer set and the Qiagen OneStep RT-PCR kit. TCRdb itself trimmed the public reads at Q25 with fastp, ran MiXCR and retained productive beta chains. All rows with the same CDR3 protein become a single entry with the most common DNA and genes. The sample yields around 690,000 distinct CDR3 sequences; around 21% were counted once. The ten largest clones take up 34% of the sample. The sample was blood. These receptors came from a man aged 25-40 years with Graves' ophthalmopathy.

In its sample, this clonotype was seen a few times. The chain recombines TRBV19 with TRBJ2-7; TRBD2 matches 7 bases. CDR3 length equals 13 residues. CDR1 and CDR2 (germline): LNHDA, SQIVND (reference sequence). With V trimmed by 5 bases and J by 1 base, 2 bases remained unmatched. CDR3 region: CASSVGLSYEQYF. DNA of the CDR3: TGTGCCAGTAGTGTGGGACTATCCTACGAGCAGTACTTC. Variable domain in full (rest from reference TRBV19 and TRBJ2-7): DGGITQSPKYLFRKEGQNVTLSCEQNLNHDAMYWYRQDPGQGLRLIYYSQIVNDFQKGDIAEGYSVSREKKESFPLTVTSAQKNPTAFYLCASSVGLSYEQYFGPGTRLTVT.

The chain uses TRBV6-2 or TRBV6-3 and TRBJ2-3, with 14 nucleotides matching TRBD2. The CDR3 covers 17 residues. The germline gives CDR1 MNHEY, CDR2 SVGEGT. With V trimmed by 5 bases and J by 7 bases, 11 bases remained unmatched. In nucleotides, the CDR3 is TGTGCCAGCAGTCGTCCCGGGACTAGCGGGAGTTTAAATACGCAGTATTTT. Translating it yields CASSRPGTSGSLNTQYF.

The chain couples TRBV29-1 to TRBJ2-3; D is ambiguous. The CDR3 consists of 14 residues. V lost 4 bases, J lost 4 bases, and 15 bases lay in between. The germline V gene encodes CDR1 SQVTM and CDR2 ANQGSEA. The CDR3, as DNA: TGCAGCGTTGGGGTGGGTAGTATCTCAGATACGCAGTATTTT. Translated, it gives CSVGVGSISDTQYF.

The rearrangement uses TRBV18 and TRBJ1-5; TRBD1 aligns across 8 bases. Per germline, CDR1 KGHSH and CDR2 LQKENI. There are 12 residues in the CDR3. J was trimmed by 7 bases and V by 4 bases; bases with no gene match: 0. The CDR3 loop is CASSRTGQPQHF. In nucleotides, the CDR3 is TGTGCCAGCTCACGGACAGGGCAGCCCCAGCATTTT.

Ten or more counts support this clonotype. The chain recombines TRBV5-1 with TRBJ1-1, with D unclear. CDR3 length equals 14 residues. Germline lookup yields CDR1 SGHRS and CDR2 YFSETQ. Trimming left V 0 bases short and J 3 bases short, with 9 bases between. The CDR3 DNA follows: TGCGCCAGCAGCTTGGGAGGCACGGACACTGAAGCTTTCTTT. Residues: CASSLGGTDTEAFF.

V usage is TRBV28 and J usage is TRBJ2-1; 12 bases align to TRBD2. The CDR3 has 18 residues. The germline V gene has CDR1 MDHEN and CDR2 SYDVKM. The V segment lost 2 bases and the J segment 6 bases; nucleotides outside the gene matches: 11. The CDR3 spells CASSLLIVGLAGSNEQFF. Here the CDR3 DNA reads TGTGCCAGCAGTTTACTCATCGTCGGACTAGCGGGATCCAATGAGCAGTTCTTC.

V and J are TRBV7-8 and TRBJ2-7; no definite D call. Deletions cut 0 bases from V and 5 bases from J, with 11 bases between. The CDR3 is 14 amino acids. Germline CDR1 SGHVS, CDR2 FQNEAQ. The CDR3 region has the DNA TGTGCCAGCAGCTTAGCGTCGGCTACAAACGAGCAGTACTTC. It specifies CASSLASATNEQYF. The whole variable domain, remainder taken from reference TRBV7-8 and TRBJ2-7, is GAGVSQSPRYKVAKRGQDVALRCDPISGHVSLFWYQQALGQGPEFLTYFQNEAQLDKSGLPSDRFFAERPEGSVSTLKIQRTQQEDSAVYLCASSLASATNEQYFGPGTRLTVT.

The chain combines TRBV29-1 with TRBJ1-2; D ambiguous. The CDR3 has 13 residues. The germline gives CDR1 SQVTM, CDR2 ANQGSEA. Trimming took 2 bases from V and 4 from J, leaving 11 bases between them. CDR3 sequence reads: CSVERRYPYGYTF. The CDR3 nucleotides are TGCAGCGTTGAAAGGAGGTACCCCTATGGCTACACCTTC.

This clonotype was seen ten or more times. The chain's CDR3 is CATSKGLAGTYEQYF. The CDR3 region has the DNA TGTGCCACCAGCAAGGGACTAGCGGGAACCTACGAGCAGTACTTC. The V call is TRBV15, the J call TRBJ2-7, with TRBD2 identical over 13 bases. J lost 2 bases, V lost 4 bases, and 2 bases had no gene match. Germline V gene lookup returns CDR1 LNHNV and CDR2 YYDKDF (reference sequence). The CDR3 covers 15 residues.

This clonotype was recorded many times. This chain uses TRBV28 with TRBJ1-1; the D is unclear. CDR1 MDHEN and CDR2 SYDVKM come from the germline V gene. V was pared by 5 bases and J by 0 bases, with 10 bases between. CDR3 length: 14 residues. The chain's CDR3 is CASSRRALNTEAFF. As DNA, the CDR3 is TGTGCCAGCAGTCGACGGGCCCTGAACACTGAAGCTTTCTTT. Looking up the rest from reference TRBV28 and TRBJ1-1 gives the full variable domain: DVKVTQSSRYLVKRTGEKVFLECVQDMDHENMFWYRQDPGLGLRLIYFSYDVKMKEKGDIPEGYSVSREKKERFSLILESASTNQTSMYLCASSRRALNTEAFFGQGTRLTVV.

The chain recombines TRBV28 with TRBJ2-7; 14 bases are a match to TRBD2. V lost 6 bases and J lost 5; bases outside the gene matches: 9. Per the germline V gene, CDR1 is MDHEN and CDR2 is SYDVKM. This CDR3 is built from 16 residues. CDR3 DNA sequence: TGTGCCAGCAGCTCCGGGACTAGCGGGAGATTGAACGAGCAGTACTTC. This gives the protein CASSSGTSGRLNEQYF.

The sample holds many counts of this clonotype. The rearrangement links TRBV7-8 to TRBJ1-5; TRBD1 might be the D (6 bases). Germline loops: CDR1 SGHVS, CDR2 FQNEAQ. CDR3 length equals 16 residues. Trimming took off 4 bases at V and 2 bases at J, with 15 bases between the two ends. CDR3 in DNA: TGTGCCAGCAGCTCCTCGGGGGCACAGGGCAATCAGCCCCAGCATTTT. Amino acid sequence: CASSSSGAQGNQPQHF.

This clonotype was seen a handful of times. CDR3 bases: TGTGCCTCACGCCCTCGGGACAGGGACTACGAGCAGTACTTC. It translates to CASRPRDRDYEQYF. The rearrangement links TRBV10-3 to TRBJ2-7, with TRBD1 identical over 9 bases. Germline V gene sequence: CDR1 ENHRY, CDR2 SYGVKD. The V gene end was trimmed by 11 bases and the J gene end by 3 bases; junction bases not matched to a gene: 11. The CDR3 has 14 residues.

There are many counts of this clonotype. The chain uses TRBV11-2 and TRBJ1-1; D not resolved. The CDR3 totals 13 residues. V lost 5 bases and J lost 0, with 7 bases in between. The germline V gene has CDR1 SGHAT and CDR2 FQNNGV. CDR3 DNA sequence: TGTGCCAGCAGCGTAAGGATGAACACTGAAGCTTTCTTT. Its translation: CASSVRMNTEAFF.

The rearrangement joins TRBV28 to TRBJ1-4; 8 bases agree with TRBD1. The V gene end was trimmed by 5 bases and the J gene end by 5 bases; junction bases not matched to a gene: 1. The CDR3 runs 13 residues. CDR1 is MDHEN and CDR2 is SYDVKM in the germline V gene. CDR3 DNA: TGTGCCAGCAGTAACAGGGGGAATGAAAAACTGTTTTTT. Amino acids: CASSNRGNEKLFF.

This clonotype has a count of ten or more. V usage is TRBV2 and J usage is TRBJ1-5; 8 bases fit TRBD1. The CDR3 is 11 amino acids. V dropped 4 bases and J dropped 13; count of bases not matched to a gene: 3. The germline gives CDR1 SNHLY, CDR2 FYNNEI. Here the CDR3 DNA reads TGTGCCAGCAGTGTGGACAGGGATCAGCATTTT. Translated, it gives CASSVDRDQHF.

This chain uses TRBV6-1 with TRBJ1-6; D call uncertain. CDR1 is MNHNS and CDR2 is SASEGT in the germline V gene. Trimming removed 7 bases at V and 5 bases at J, with 9 bases between. The CDR3 is 13 residues long. Here the CDR3 DNA reads TGTGCCAGCAAGACAAATGATAATTCACCCCTCCACTTT. Translated: CASKTNDNSPLHF.

The gene calls are TRBV2 and TRBJ2-4, with D possibly being TRBD1 (6 bases). Trimming shortened V by 4 bases and J by 5 bases, and 6 bases separated the two germline ends. The CDR3 sequence is 12 residues long. The germline CDR1 and CDR2 sequences are SNHLY and FYNNEI. The CDR3 loop is CASSAGENIQYF. CDR3 sequence (DNA): TGTGCCAGCAGTGCAGGGGAAAACATTCAGTACTTC.

J is TRBJ1-6 and V is TRBV6-1; the D is unclear. The V end lost 8 bases, the J end lost 0 bases, and 11 bases lay between the germline ends. CDR3 length: 15 amino acids. Germline loops: CDR1 MNHNS, CDR2 SASEGT. This chain's CDR3 is CASWPASSYNSPLHF. The CDR3, as DNA: TGTGCCAGCTGGCCCGCGAGCTCCTATAATTCACCCCTCCACTTT.

The rearrangement joins TRBV5-8 to TRBJ1-3; D not certain. The CDR3 totals 13 residues. CDR1 and CDR2 from the germline V gene are SGHTS and YDEGEE. V lost 5 bases and J 7 bases, leaving 13 bases between the germline ends. The CDR3 bases are TGTGCCAGCAGATCTCAGCAAGAGAACACCATATATTTT. Protein sequence: CASRSQQENTIYF.

At least ten counts were recorded for this clonotype. The V gene is TRBV20-1, the J gene TRBJ2-7; 7 bases map to TRBD2. The CDR3 has 15 residues. Germline V lookup: CDR1 DFQATT, CDR2 SNEGSKA (reference sequence). After removal of 3 bases from V and 7 bases from J, the junction contained 15 bases not matched to a gene. For the CDR3, the DNA is TGCAGTGCTAGCACAGGAGCGGGATATCTTGGAGAGCAGTACTTC. Translated, it gives CSASTGAGYLGEQYF.

A few counts support this clonotype. The V and J genes are TRBV10-1 and TRBJ1-1, with 7 bases lining up with TRBD1. The length of the CDR3 is 15 residues. The trim removed 3 bases at V and 3 bases at J, leaving 7 bases unmatched. Germline loops: CDR1 WNHNN, CDR2 SYGVQD (reference sequence). The CDR3: CASSDHRRGYTEAFF. The CDR3 DNA reads TGCGCCAGCAGTGACCATCGCAGGGGGTACACTGAAGCTTTCTTT.

The chain recombines TRBV5-1 with TRBJ2-2; TRBD1 matches 7 bases. The CDR3 covers 16 residues. Trimming cost V 4 bases and J 4 bases; bases outside gene matches: 10. Per the germline V gene, CDR1 is SGHRS and CDR2 is YFSETQ. This CDR3 reads CASSMRQGRGTGELFF. The CDR3 nucleotides are TGCGCCAGCAGCATGAGACAGGGCAGGGGCACCGGGGAGCTGTTTTTT.